This record covers a single T cell receptor beta chain. These data come from a study of CD8 T cells in Susac syndrome. A quantity of about 0.5 to 1 ug RNA underwent reverse transcription using random hexamers. TCRdb recomputed calls from the immunoSEQ multiplex PCR reads with MiXCR, one row per CDR3 protein. The sample lists a few hundred thousand distinct CDR3 sequences; 85% were seen once. Specimen: CD8+ T cells from PBMCs. The sequence came from a human donor with multiple sclerosis.

The CDR3 sequence: CASSIEEGSYQPQHF. The CDR3 nucleotides are TGTGCCAGTAGTATAGAGGAGGGATCCTATCAGCCCCAGCATTTT. The gene calls are TRBV19 and TRBJ1-5, with no clear D. Germline CDR1 reads LNHDA; CDR2 reads SQIVND (reference sequence). CDR3 length: 15 amino acids. Trimming left V 0 bases short and J 5 bases short, with 11 bases between.